Following are 20 T cell receptor beta chains from one sample sequenced in a study of shared clonotypes between healthy human individuals. Assay used: immunoSEQ multiplex PCR; TCRdb lists only in-frame clones, some missing. This table holds 2.3 million or so clones, approximately 93% found once. The specimen sequenced was naive CD4+ T cells from PBMCs. Subset given: CD45RA+ positively selected. The receptors originated from a man between 18 and 29 years old in good health. Some clones in this sample may be carry-over from other donors' samples.

The rearrangement links TRBV25-1 to TRBJ1-2, with 12 bases identical to TRBD1. The CDR3 covers 14 residues. V dropped 6 bases and J dropped 8; count of bases not matched to a gene: 7. Germline CDR1 and CDR2: MGHDK and SYGVNS. The CDR3 reads CASRGDRGQLGYTF. CDR3 coding DNA: TGTGCCAGCAGAGGGGACAGGGGGCAACTGGGCTACACCTTC.

This clone was counted only a few times. The chain recombines TRBV28 with TRBJ1-5, with 8 bases matching TRBD1. V lost 4 bases, J lost 0 bases, and 5 bases stayed unmatched. The germline gives CDR1 MDHEN, CDR2 SYDVKM. CDR3 size: 16 residues. The CDR3 here is CASSSPTGDSNQPQHF. The DNA for the CDR3 is TGTGCCAGCAGTTCTCCGACAGGGGATAGCAATCAGCCCCAGCATTTT. Based on the CDR3 plus reference TRBV28 and TRBJ1-5, the full variable domain is DVKVTQSSRYLVKRTGEKVFLECVQDMDHENMFWYRQDPGLGLRLIYFSYDVKMKEKGDIPEGYSVSREKKERFSLILESASTNQTSMYLCASSSPTGDSNQPQHFGDGTRLSIL.

The rearrangement joins TRBV18 to TRBJ1-2; the D gene is possibly TRBD1 (6 bases). The V and J ends lost 2 bases and 7 bases respectively, with 14 bases between them. This CDR3 spans 14 amino acids. Germline V gene data show CDR1 as KGHSH and CDR2 as LQKENI. This CDR3 reads CASSPSPAGAGYTF. CDR3 DNA sequence: TGTGCCAGCTCACCATCTCCGGCAGGGGCTGGCTACACCTTC.

This chain connects TRBV15 to TRBJ2-1, with a weak D call TRBD2 (6 bases). CDR3 length: 16 amino acids. V shed 0 bases and J shed 4 bases, with 13 bases lying between them. Germline CDR1 LNHNV, CDR2 YYDKDF (reference sequence). The CDR3 nucleotides are TGTGCCACCAGCAGAGAGTCTAGCGCCATATACAATGAGCAGTTCTTC. It specifies CATSRESSAIYNEQFF.

This rearrangement joins TRBV20-1 to TRBJ1-5, with a weak D call TRBD1 (5 bases). V gave up 3 bases and J gave up 11 bases, with 11 bases separating them. This CDR3 is built from 11 residues. Germline-derived CDR1 and CDR2 are DFQATT and SNEGSKA (reference sequence). The DNA for the CDR3 is TGCAGTGCTAGCCTGGGAGGGGCCCAGCATTTT. The encoded protein is CSASLGGAQHF.

This clone was counted a single time. This sequence joins TRBV5-1 and TRBJ2-7; the D gene could be TRBD1 or TRBD2 (5 bases each). Per the germline V gene, CDR1 is SGHRS and CDR2 is YFSETQ. The ends were cut back, 2 bases at V and 3 bases at J, with 18 bases in the middle. The CDR3 extends over 16 amino acids. CDR3 amino acids: CASSLDHGTAYYEQYF. The DNA of the CDR3 is TGCGCCAGCAGCTTAGACCACGGGACGGCTTACTACGAGCAGTACTTC.

The CDR3 bases are TGTGCCAGCAGTGGCCTAGCGGGAACCCGCGGTGAGCAGTACTTC. This codes for CASSGLAGTRGEQYF. The rearrangement links TRBV27 to TRBJ2-7; 9 nucleotides align to TRBD2. The V segment lost 5 bases and the J segment 7 bases; nucleotides outside the gene matches: 12. Germline V lookup: CDR1 MNHEY, CDR2 SMNVEV (reference sequence). This CDR3 is built from 15 residues.

The V call is TRBV9, the J call TRBJ1-2; D call uncertain. Trimming took 2 bases from V and 4 from J, leaving 12 bases between them. Germline V gives CDR1 SGDLS, CDR2 YYNGEE. CDR3 size: 14 residues. The CDR3 spells CASSVDRGLYGYTF. As DNA, the CDR3 is TGTGCCAGCAGCGTCGATCGGGGTCTCTATGGCTACACCTTC.

This chain joins TRBV7-2 and TRBJ2-1; 7 bases are a match to TRBD2. Germline CDR1 SGHTA, CDR2 FQGNSA. This CDR3 is 14 amino acids long. The J segment lost 9 bases and the V segment lost 5 bases, leaving 10 bases of the junction unmatched. The DNA of the CDR3 is TGTGCCAGCAGCCAAGAACTAGCGATCAGTGAGCAGTTCTTC. Protein product: CASSQELAISEQFF.

Note on this clone: Other nucleotide sequences in the sample specify the same CDR3. The rearrangement links TRBV6-5 to TRBJ2-1, with 12 bases identical to TRBD2. Germline loops: CDR1 MNHEY, CDR2 SVGAGI. The CDR3 extends over 15 amino acids. J gave up 7 bases and V 5 bases, and 6 bases lay outside the gene matches. DNA for the CDR3: TGTGCCAGCAGTCTCCTAGCGGGAGGGTTGAATGAGCAGTTCTTC. This sequence encodes CASSLLAGGLNEQFF.

J is TRBJ2-1 and V is TRBV14, with D possibly matching TRBD1 (7 bases). Trimming shortened V by 1 base and J by 10 bases, and 17 bases separated the two germline ends. The CDR3 runs 15 residues. The germline CDR1 and CDR2 sequences are SGHDN and FVKESK. CDR3 bases: TGTGCCAGCAGCCAAGGAAGGACAGGTGGGAGGGAGCAGTTCTTC. It is translated as CASSQGRTGGREQFF.

V and J are TRBV7-9 and TRBJ2-1; D call uncertain. Trimming pared 1 base from V and 2 bases from J, leaving 12 bases between. The CDR3 has 16 residues. Germline CDR1 and CDR2: SEHNR and FQNEAQ (reference sequence). The CDR3 sequence is CASSLGGVRPYNEQFF. For the CDR3, the DNA is TGTGCCAGCAGCTTAGGTGGGGTCCGCCCCTACAATGAGCAGTTCTTC.

This rearrangement joins TRBV30 to TRBJ2-2; D is perhaps TRBD2 (5 bases). The V end was cut by 2 bases, the J end by 6 bases, with 10 bases between. The CDR3 runs to 13 residues. The germline V gene has CDR1 GTSNPN and CDR2 SVGIG (reference sequence). CDR3: CAWSRRRAGELFF. CDR3 nucleotides: TGTGCCTGGAGTCGGCGGCGGGCCGGGGAGCTGTTTTTT.

This clone was picked up one time. V and J are TRBV19 and TRBJ2-2; 9 nucleotides match TRBD2. V lost 4 bases and J lost 0; bases outside the gene matches: 6. This CDR3 comprises 17 residues. The germline V gene has CDR1 LNHDA and CDR2 SQIVND (reference sequence). CDR3 sequence (DNA): TGTGCCAGTAGTAGCCTAGCGGGACTCGCGAACACCGGGGAGCTGTTTTTT. Translating gives CASSSLAGLANTGELFF.

The chain is built from TRBV7-3 and TRBJ2-2; D is uncertain. The V and J ends lost 1 base and 4 bases respectively, with 4 bases between them. CDR1 is SGHTA, CDR2 FQGTGA, per germline. The CDR3 is made up of 13 amino acids. This CDR3 is CASSLKRTGELFF. CDR3 DNA: TGTGCCAGCAGCTTAAAACGCACCGGGGAGCTGTTTTTT.

This chain links TRBV2 with TRBJ2-7; D call uncertain. Trimming stripped 7 bases from V and 0 bases from J, with 13 bases between. This CDR3 has 14 residues. Germline V gene data show CDR1 as SNHLY and CDR2 as FYNNEI. CDR3 amino acids: CASTRKGSSYEQYF. CDR3 DNA sequence: TGTGCCAGCACTAGGAAGGGCAGCTCCTACGAGCAGTACTTC.

The chain combines TRBV11-3 with TRBJ2-2; D not resolved. The CDR3 covers 12 residues. V was cut by 6 bases and J by 7 bases, with 9 bases left in between. Germline V CDR1 and CDR2: SGHNT, YENEEA. CDR3 protein: CASSSTGGELFF. The CDR3 region has the DNA TGTGCCAGCAGTTCCACCGGCGGGGAGCTGTTTTTT.

This clone was recorded only once. The rearrangement joins TRBV7-3 to TRBJ2-1; D gene uncertain. The germline CDR1 and CDR2 sequences are SGHTA and FQGTGA. V shed 7 bases and J shed 5 bases, with 9 bases lying between them. The CDR3 has 12 residues. The CDR3 coding sequence is TGTGCCAGCACCATGGATAACAATGAGCAGTTCTTC. Its protein is CASTMDNNEQFF.

The rearrangement uses TRBV11-2 and TRBJ2-5; no firm D call. The CDR3 totals 16 residues. V was cut by 1 base and J by 7 bases, with 19 bases left in between. Germline-derived CDR1 and CDR2 are SGHAT and FQNNGV. The DNA of the CDR3 is TGTGCCAGCAGCTTAGGGGCAACCCGCCTATTAGGGACCCAGTACTTC. Its protein is CASSLGATRLLGTQYF.

The V call is TRBV5-1, the J call TRBJ2-5; 7 nucleotides align to TRBD2. CDR3 length: 15 amino acids. The germline V gene encodes CDR1 SGHRS and CDR2 YFSETQ. The V gene end was trimmed by 5 bases and the J gene end by 1 base; junction bases not matched to a gene: 8. The CDR3 DNA is TGCGCCAGCAGTCTCGGGAGGAGGGGCCAAGAGACCCAGTACTTC. This encodes CASSLGRRGQETQYF.